A single sample is the source of the 10 T cell receptor beta chains below, sequenced in a study of OX40 agonist ivuxolimab in advanced cancers. The library was built by means of the immunoSEQ multiplex PCR assay. TCRdb holds this immuneACCESS table with in-frame rearrangements only. Some clones are missing; in checked studies, unresolved V genes explain under half, and the rest has no known cause. The sample table contains roughly 45,000 clones; only one count was recorded for approximately 83% of them. The top ten hold 30% to 45% of the sample. This material consisted of CD4+ or CD8+ T cells sorted from blood, taken in a trial of the OX40 agonist ivuxolimab. These receptors were obtained from an adult with an advanced solid tumor such as melanoma, head and neck, liver or kidney cancer.

CDR3 sequence reads: CASSQNGEWGTDTQYF. CDR3 in DNA: TGTGCCAGCAGCCAAAATGGGGAGTGGGGCACAGATACGCAGTATTTT. The chain has TRBV7-6 and TRBJ2-3, with a weak D call TRBD2 (5 bases). Per the germline V gene, CDR1 is SGHVS and CDR2 is FNYEAQ. The CDR3 loop spans 16 amino acids. Trimming stripped 5 bases from V and 1 base from J, with 16 bases between.

The J gene is TRBJ1-2, the V gene TRBV29-1, with a tentative D call TRBD1 (6 bases). V shed 6 bases and J shed 5 bases, with 13 bases lying between them. This CDR3 spans 12 amino acids. Germline V lookup: CDR1 SQVTM, CDR2 ANQGSEA. CDR3 sequence reads: CSVLTGSYGYTF. CDR3 in DNA: TGCAGCGTCTTGACAGGAAGTTATGGCTACACCTTC.

This chain uses TRBV7-6 with TRBJ1-4; D gene unclear. In germline, CDR1 is SGHVS, CDR2 FNYEAQ. The CDR3 covers 13 residues. V lost 8 bases and J lost 3, with 10 bases in between. The CDR3 sequence: CASCESANEKLFF. CDR3 DNA: TGTGCCAGCTGCGAGTCGGCTAATGAAAAACTGTTTTTT.

CDR3 sequence reads: CASSLGTSGGREQFF. CDR3 DNA: TGTGCCAGCAGCCTCGGGACTAGCGGGGGGCGGGAGCAGTTCTTC. The rearrangement joins TRBV11-3 to TRBJ2-1; 15 positions match TRBD2. Trimming removed 5 bases from V and 10 bases from J; junction bases left unmatched: 6. Germline CDR1 and CDR2: SGHNT and YENEEA. The CDR3 has 15 residues. The whole variable domain, remainder taken from reference TRBV11-3 and TRBJ2-1, is EAGVVQSPRYKIIEKKQPVAFWCNPISGHNTLYWYLQNLGQGPELLIRYENEEAVDDSQLPKDRFSAERLKGVDSTLKIQPAELGDSAVYLCASSLGTSGGREQFFGPGTRLTVL.

The genes are TRBV7-9 and TRBJ2-7, with TRBD1 matching 8 bases. Germline V gene data show CDR1 as SEHNR and CDR2 as FQNEAQ (reference sequence). This CDR3 has 15 amino acids. Trimming removed 4 bases from V and 3 bases from J; junction bases left unmatched: 8. This CDR3 is CASSSQGAPLYEQYF. The CDR3 DNA follows: TGTGCCAGCAGCTCGCAGGGGGCGCCCCTCTACGAGCAGTACTTC.

This chain connects TRBV5-5 to TRBJ2-5; D may be TRBD1 or TRBD2 (5 bases each). Germline CDR1 reads SGHKS; CDR2 reads YYEKEE (reference sequence). This CDR3 has 16 residues. Trimming shortened V by 1 base and J by 5 bases, and 18 bases separated the two germline ends. CDR3 DNA sequence: TGTGCCAGCAGCTTGTTCGGGGCCCCGGTCGGGGAGACCCAGTACTTC. Encoded protein: CASSLFGAPVGETQYF.

The rearrangement joins TRBV5-4 to TRBJ2-3; D unresolved. V was clipped by 4 bases and J by 2 bases, with 14 bases between them. Germline V gene data show CDR1 as SGHNT and CDR2 as YYREEE (reference sequence). The CDR3 spans 15 residues. The CDR3 region has the DNA TGTGCCAGCAGCCCTCGCGGTAGCCCCACAGATACGCAGTATTTT. This sequence encodes CASSPRGSPTDTQYF.

This clone was recorded a few times. J is TRBJ1-4 and V is TRBV6-1; D is unresolved. Germline assignment: CDR1 MNHNS and CDR2 SASEGT. This CDR3 spans 14 amino acids. Deletions cut 0 bases from V and 5 bases from J, with 7 bases between. The CDR3 DNA sequence: TGTGCCAGCAGTGAAGCTGGCGGGAATGAAAAACTGTTTTTT. It specifies CASSEAGGNEKLFF.

This clone was counted once. This sequence joins TRBV11-2 and TRBJ2-4, with 9 bases that match TRBD1. CDR3 length: 14 residues. Germline V gene sequence: CDR1 SGHAT, CDR2 FQNNGV. Trimming at V came to 5 bases and at J to 8 bases, leaving 7 bases not matched to a gene. This chain's CDR3 is CASSIGQGRDIQYF. CDR3 in DNA: TGTGCCAGCAGCATCGGACAGGGGAGGGACATTCAGTACTTC.

The chain recombines TRBV14 with TRBJ2-2, with no clear D. Per the germline V gene, CDR1 is SGHDN and CDR2 is FVKESK. V lost 1 base, J lost 9 bases, and 9 bases lay in between. This CDR3 is built from 13 residues. The CDR3 region has the DNA TGTGCCAGCAGCCAAGGATTCAGGAGGGAGCTGTTTTTT. Protein sequence: CASSQGFRRELFF.